A selection of T cell receptor beta chains follows, all from one sample in a study of T-cell reconstitution after alpha-beta-depleted transplantation in children. TCRdb independently ran MiXCR on the PCR reads; one entry per CDR3 protein. Of about 200,000 distinct CDR3 sequences in the sample, just over 14% were seen once. This material consisted of PBMCs from the stem cell graft donor, taken from the stem cell graft. Receptors originate from a human donor who donated a stem cell graft to a child with acute lymphoblastic leukemia. Both conserved end residues are part of each CDR3. A D gene is named only where the DNA matches it firmly. Size is omitted from some rows. Given values are once, few, many or a class for expanded clones.

D gene: .
J gene: TRBJ2-2
clone size: many
V gene: TRBV4-1
CDR3 DNA: TGCGCCAGCAGCCAAGATTCTAGGGGGTCGAACACCGGGGAGCTGTTTTTT
CDR3 protein: CASSQDSRGSNTGELFF

D gene: .
J gene: TRBJ2-1
clone size: many
V gene: TRBV29-1
CDR3 DNA: TGCAGCGTGAGGGCCTCCAACAATGAGCAGTTCTTC
CDR3 protein: CSVRASNNEQFF

D gene: .
J gene: TRBJ2-3
clone size: many
V gene: TRBV20-1
CDR3 DNA: TGCAGTGCTAGGGTGTCTAGCACAGATACGCAGTATTTT
CDR3 protein: CSARVSSTDTQYF

D gene: .
J gene: TRBJ2-3
clone size: few
V gene: TRBV5-1
CDR3 DNA: TGCGCCAGCAGCTTGGGTGTCGGGGCTCGCACAGATACGCAGTATTTT
CDR3 protein: CASSLGVGARTDTQYF

D gene: TRBD2
J gene: TRBJ2-1
clone size: many
V gene: TRBV5-1
CDR3 DNA: TGCGCCAGCTTCCCGGGACTAGGCAATGAGCAGTTCTTC
CDR3 protein: CASFPGLGNEQFF

D gene: .
J gene: TRBJ1-1
clone size: .
V gene: TRBV4-2
CDR3 DNA: TGTGCCAGCAGCCAAGTTGTGAGGTCCGCTGAAGCTTTCTTT
CDR3 protein: CASSQVVRSAEAFF

D gene: TRBD2
J gene: TRBJ2-1
clone size: many
V gene: TRBV5-1
CDR3 DNA: TGCGCCAGCAGCTTGGCCGGACTAGCGGGCTCCTACAATGAGCAGTTCTTC
CDR3 protein: CASSLAGLAGSYNEQFF

D gene: .
J gene: TRBJ2-7
clone size: many
V gene: TRBV5-5
CDR3 DNA: TGTGCCAGCAGCACCCACGGGGGCCCCTACGAGCAGTACTTC
CDR3 protein: CASSTHGGPYEQYF

D gene: TRBD2
J gene: TRBJ2-1
clone size: many
V gene: TRBV5-1
CDR3 DNA: TGCGCCAGCAGGGCGGTAGTCGCGGGAGTAGGTGAGCAGTTCTTC
CDR3 protein: CASRAVVAGVGEQFF

D gene: TRBD2
J gene: TRBJ2-2
clone size: few
V gene: TRBV3-1
CDR3 DNA: TGTGCCAGCACCGAGAATGGGGGGGCCGGGGAGCTGTTTTTT
CDR3 protein: CASTENGGAGELFF

D gene: .
J gene: TRBJ2-1
clone size: .
V gene: TRBV7-9
CDR3 DNA: TGTGCCAGCAGCTTAAGAACGGGTGAGCAGTTCTTC
CDR3 protein: CASSLRTGEQFF

D gene: TRBD1
J gene: TRBJ1-2
clone size: many
V gene: TRBV29-1
CDR3 DNA: TGCAGCGTGCCCAACAGGGGGCCTCACTATGGCTACACCTTC
CDR3 protein: CSVPNRGPHYGYTF

D gene: .
J gene: TRBJ2-5
clone size: many
V gene: TRBV7-9
CDR3 DNA: TGTGCCAGCAAAGCCCACGTTGGGGGGCTGGAAGAGACCCAGTACTTC
CDR3 protein: CASKAHVGGLEETQYF

D gene: .
J gene: TRBJ1-1
clone size: many
V gene: TRBV5-1
CDR3 DNA: TGCGCCAGCAGCTTGATTACGGGGTATCGTAACAAGGACACTGAAGCTTTCTTT
CDR3 protein: CASSLITGYRNKDTEAFF

D gene: TRBD1
J gene: TRBJ1-5
clone size: few
V gene: TRBV4-1
CDR3 DNA: TGCGCCAGCAGCCGACAGGGGGATAGCAATCAGCCCCAGCATTTT
CDR3 protein: CASSRQGDSNQPQHF

D gene: TRBD1
J gene: TRBJ2-1
clone size: few
V gene: TRBV6-6
CDR3 DNA: TGTGCCAGCAGTTACTCACAGGGGGGTGAGCAGTTCTTC
CDR3 protein: CASSYSQGGEQFF

D gene: TRBD2
J gene: TRBJ2-1
clone size: many
V gene: TRBV6-5
CDR3 DNA: TGTGCCAGCATTTGGGAGGGATCCTACAATGAGCAGTTCTTC
CDR3 protein: CASIWEGSYNEQFF

D gene: .
J gene: TRBJ2-1
clone size: many
V gene: TRBV20-1
CDR3 DNA: TGCAGTGCTAGAGGTGATGGACGATCTAGCTCCTACAATGAGCAGTTCTTC
CDR3 protein: CSARGDGRSSSYNEQFF

D gene: .
J gene: TRBJ2-3
clone size: many
V gene: TRBV29-1
CDR3 DNA: TGCAGCGTGTTCGACCCCAGCCCCGTCTGGAGGGATACGCAGTATTTT
CDR3 protein: CSVFDPSPVWRDTQYF

D gene: .
J gene: TRBJ2-3
clone size: many
V gene: TRBV5-1
CDR3 DNA: TGCGCCAGCACCAAACAAAGACGCACAGATACGCAGTATTTT
CDR3 protein: CASTKQRRTDTQYF

D gene: .
J gene: TRBJ1-6
clone size: many
V gene: TRBV6-5
CDR3 DNA: TGTGCCAGCCGGGACGACAATTCACCCCTCCACTTT
CDR3 protein: CASRDDNSPLHF

D gene: .
J gene: TRBJ1-6
clone size: many
V gene: TRBV5-1
CDR3 DNA: TGCGCCAGCAGCTTTGGCAGGGATAATTCACCCCTCCACTTT
CDR3 protein: CASSFGRDNSPLHF

D gene: .
J gene: TRBJ2-1
clone size: many
V gene: TRBV5-1
CDR3 DNA: TGCGCCAGCAGCTTGGAGACTGCAGCCTACAATGAGCAGTTCTTC
CDR3 protein: CASSLETAAYNEQFF

D gene: .
J gene: TRBJ1-5
clone size: few
V gene: TRBV18
CDR3 DNA: TGTGCCAGCTCACCAGGCCTAGGGGGTAGGAGCAATCAGCCCCAGCATTTT
CDR3 protein: CASSPGLGGRSNQPQHF

D gene: .
J gene: TRBJ2-7
clone size: many
V gene: TRBV4-1
CDR3 DNA: TGCGCCAGCAGCCAAGTCTCGGGGATCTACGAGCAGTACTTC
CDR3 protein: CASSQVSGIYEQYF

D gene: .
J gene: TRBJ1-2
clone size: many
V gene: TRBV5-1
CDR3 DNA: TGCGCCAGCAGCCCCACAGGGAATGGCTACACCTTC
CDR3 protein: CASSPTGNGYTF

D gene: .
J gene: TRBJ2-2
clone size: few
V gene: TRBV6-1
CDR3 DNA: TGTGCCAGCACCCAAAGGGGGGGGCTGAGGGAGCTGTTTTTT
CDR3 protein: CASTQRGGLRELFF

D gene: TRBD2
J gene: TRBJ2-5
clone size: many
V gene: TRBV7-9
CDR3 DNA: TGTGCCAGCAGCTGGGTAGCGGGAGGACAAGAGACCCAGTACTTC
CDR3 protein: CASSWVAGGQETQYF

D gene: .
J gene: TRBJ2-1
clone size: .
V gene: TRBV10-1
CDR3 DNA: TGCGCCAGCAGTTGCTACAATGAGCAGTTCTTC
CDR3 protein: CASSCYNEQFF

D gene: .
J gene: TRBJ2-1
clone size: many
V gene: TRBV20-1
CDR3 DNA: TGCAGTGCTAGGCCGTACAATGAGCAGTTCTTC
CDR3 protein: CSARPYNEQFF

D gene: .
J gene: TRBJ1-5
clone size: many
V gene: TRBV7-8
CDR3 DNA: TGTGCCAGTGGCCCGAAGAGGCCCCAGCATTTT
CDR3 protein: CASGPKRPQHF

D gene: .
J gene: TRBJ1-1
clone size: .
V gene: TRBV7-9
CDR3 DNA: TGTGCCAGCAGCTTTCTGGGGTTCAACACTGAAGCTTTCTTT
CDR3 protein: CASSFLGFNTEAFF

D gene: .
J gene: TRBJ1-2
clone size: many
V gene: TRBV10-3
CDR3 DNA: TGTGCCATCAGTTCGGCGGGCCCAGGGTTGGGCCACACCTTC
CDR3 protein: CAISSAGPGLGHTF

D gene: .
J gene: TRBJ2-2
clone size: few
V gene: TRBV10-1
CDR3 DNA: TGCGCCAGCAGTGAAAATCACAGACTCGCGAACACCGGGGAGCTGTTTTTT
CDR3 protein: CASSENHRLANTGELFF

D gene: .
J gene: TRBJ2-4
clone size: many
V gene: TRBV5-1
CDR3 DNA: TGCGCCAGCAGCCTGGGACAACATCTCGGACGGGCCAAAAACATTCAGTACTTC
CDR3 protein: CASSLGQHLGRAKNIQYF

D gene: TRBD1
J gene: TRBJ2-2
clone size: .
V gene: TRBV5-1
CDR3 DNA: TGCGCCAGCAGCTTGGAGGGACAGGGGGCCGAGGTAACCGGGGAGCTGTTTTTT
CDR3 protein: CASSLEGQGAEVTGELFF

D gene: TRBD2
J gene: TRBJ2-3
clone size: few
V gene: TRBV5-1
CDR3 DNA: TGCGCCAGCAGCTTGCAAAAAGGGACTAGAGAGGCAGATACGCAGTATTTT
CDR3 protein: CASSLQKGTREADTQYF

D gene: TRBD2
J gene: TRBJ2-7
clone size: .
V gene: TRBV5-1
CDR3 DNA: TGCGCCAGCAGCCATCGTTCCGGACTAGCTAGAAACTACGAGCAGTACTTC
CDR3 protein: CASSHRSGLARNYEQYF

D gene: TRBD2
J gene: TRBJ2-1
clone size: many
V gene: TRBV7-9
CDR3 DNA: TGTGCCAGCAGCTTAGGTTGGCTAGCGGTGAAGAATGAGCAGTTCTTC
CDR3 protein: CASSLGWLAVKNEQFF

D gene: TRBD2
J gene: TRBJ2-1
clone size: .
V gene: TRBV7-9
CDR3 DNA: TGTGCCAGCAGTTTACTTAGCGGGAGCTCCTACAATGAGCAGTTCTTC
CDR3 protein: CASSLLSGSSYNEQFF